This T cell receptor (beta chain) was retrieved from a study of molecular identifiers for immune sequencing clone quantification. This clonotype was observed a handful of times. This CDR3 spans 15 amino acids. Germline CDR1 is SEHNR and CDR2 is FQNEAQ (reference sequence). Deletions cut 4 bases from V and 3 bases from J, with 16 bases between. TCRdb itself ran the PCR reads through MiXCR, one entry per CDR3 protein. The table shows hundreds of thousands of distinct CDR3 sequences, with roughly a quarter occurring only once. The chain uses TRBV7-9 and TRBJ2-7; weak D call: TRBD2 (5 bases). The clonotype comes from a human donor in good health. Some libraries in this study had Jurkat cell RNA spiked in. Sequencing was carried out using naive CD8+ T cells from blood, with Jurkat cell RNA spiked in. The subset: FACS-sorted CD8+CD4-CCR7+CD45RA+ naive T cells. The CDR3 DNA sequence: TGTGCCAGCAGCTCTCCAATAACTAGGAACTACGAGCAGTACTTC. It is translated as CASSSPITRNYEQYF.